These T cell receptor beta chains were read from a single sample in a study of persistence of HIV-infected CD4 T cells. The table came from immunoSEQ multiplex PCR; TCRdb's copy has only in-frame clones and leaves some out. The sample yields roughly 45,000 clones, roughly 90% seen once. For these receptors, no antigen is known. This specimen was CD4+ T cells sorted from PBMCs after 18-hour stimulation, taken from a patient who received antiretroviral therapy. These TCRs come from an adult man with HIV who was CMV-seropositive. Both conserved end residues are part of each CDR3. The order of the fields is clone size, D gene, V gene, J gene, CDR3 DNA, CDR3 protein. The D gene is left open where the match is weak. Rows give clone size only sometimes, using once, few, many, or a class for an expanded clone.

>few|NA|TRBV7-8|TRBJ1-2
TGTGCCAGCAGTCAGGGGAACTATGGCTACACCTTC
CASSQGNYGYTF
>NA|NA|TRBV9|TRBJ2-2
TGTGCCAGCAGCGTAAGGCCGACCGGGGAGCTGTTTTTT
CASSVRPTGELFF
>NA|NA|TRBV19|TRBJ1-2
TGTGCCAGTAGTATCGGGACCGGCGGAGGCTACACCTTC
CASSIGTGGGYTF
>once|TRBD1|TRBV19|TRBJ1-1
TGTGCCAGTAGTTCGGCCCAGGGGGTCGGTGAAGCTTTCTTT
CASSSAQGVGEAFF
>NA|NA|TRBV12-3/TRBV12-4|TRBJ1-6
TGTGCCAGCAGTCCCCCCTTTGGGGTACCCCTCCACTTT
CASSPPFGVPLHF
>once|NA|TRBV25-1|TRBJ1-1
TGTGCCAGCGGGACGGTGAACACTGAAGCTTTCTTT
CASGTVNTEAFF
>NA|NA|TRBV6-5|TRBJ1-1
TGTGCCAGCAGTCGTGGGGGGAGGCCTGAAGCTTTCTTT
CASSRGGRPEAFF
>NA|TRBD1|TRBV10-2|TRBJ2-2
TGCGCCAGCAGCGGACAGGGGTACACCGGGGAGCTGTTTTTT
CASSGQGYTGELFF
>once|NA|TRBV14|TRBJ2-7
TGTGCCAGCAGCCAATACGGACCCTACGAGCAGTACTTC
CASSQYGPYEQYF
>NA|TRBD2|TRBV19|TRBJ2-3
TGTGCCAGTAGTCCTGGACTAGCGGGGAGAACTAGCACAGATACGCAGTATTTT
CASSPGLAGRTSTDTQYF
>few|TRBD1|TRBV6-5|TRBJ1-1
TGTGCCAGCAGAGCCGGGACAGCCAACACTGAAGCTTTCTTT
CASRAGTANTEAFF
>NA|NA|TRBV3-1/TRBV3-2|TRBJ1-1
TGTGCCAGCAGCGGGCGAGACGACACTGAAGCTTTCTTT
CASSGRDDTEAFF
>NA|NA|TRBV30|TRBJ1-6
TGTGCCTGGAGCGGGCCTCTCTCACCCCTCCACTTT
CAWSGPLSPLHF
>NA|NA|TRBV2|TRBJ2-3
TGTGCCAGCTTGAACACAGATACGCAGTATTTT
CASLNTDTQYF
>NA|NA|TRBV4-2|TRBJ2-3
TGTGCCAGCTCTCCGAAGGGAGGGGGCCCGCCAGATACGCAGTATTTT
CASSPKGGGPPDTQYF
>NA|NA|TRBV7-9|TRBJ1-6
TGTGCCAGCAGCTTGCGTGTGACAGGTGATAATTCACCCCTCCACTTT
CASSLRVTGDNSPLHF
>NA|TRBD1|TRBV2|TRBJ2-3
TGTGCCAGCAGTGAAAACAGGGGGGGCACAGATACGCAGTATTTT
CASSENRGGTDTQYF
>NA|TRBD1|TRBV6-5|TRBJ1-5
TGTGCCAGCAGTTCGACAGGGGTCTTGGGTCAGCCCCAGCATTTT
CASSSTGVLGQPQHF
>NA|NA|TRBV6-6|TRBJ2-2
TGTGCCAGCAGTCTATTAAGGGAAACCGGGGAGCTGTTTTTT
CASSLLRETGELFF
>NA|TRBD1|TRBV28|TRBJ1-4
TGTGCCAGCAGTTTGGTAGAGGGGGCAAATGAAAAACTGTTTTTT
CASSLVEGANEKLFF
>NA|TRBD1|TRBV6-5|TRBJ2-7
TGTGCCAGCAGAACCAACCGGGACAGGGCCTACGAGCAGTACTTC
CASRTNRDRAYEQYF
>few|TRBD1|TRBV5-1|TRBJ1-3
TGCGCCAGCAGCTCCCAGGGGGGATCTGGAAACACCATATATTTT
CASSSQGGSGNTIYF
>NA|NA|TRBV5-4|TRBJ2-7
TGTGCCAGCAGCTTGGCGCAGGACTCCTACGAGCAGTACTTC
CASSLAQDSYEQYF
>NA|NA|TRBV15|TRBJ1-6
TGTGCCACCAGCAGAGATAGAAGCTCCTATAATTCACCCCTCCACTTT
CATSRDRSSYNSPLHF
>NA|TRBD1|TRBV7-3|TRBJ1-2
TGTGCCAGCAGCCTAACCGACAGGGGATCTAACTATGGCTACACCTTC
CASSLTDRGSNYGYTF
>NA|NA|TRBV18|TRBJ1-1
TGTGCCAGCTCACTAAGCGGGTACACTGAAGCTTTCTTT
CASSLSGYTEAFF
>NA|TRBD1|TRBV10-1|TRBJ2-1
TGCGCCAGCAGTCCCGGGACAGGGATCAAGTTCTTC
CASSPGTGIKFF
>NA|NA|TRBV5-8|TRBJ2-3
TGTGCCAGCAGCCGGGCGAGGGGGTACACAGATACGCAGTATTTT
CASSRARGYTDTQYF
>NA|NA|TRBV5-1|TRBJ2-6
TGCGCCAGCAGCACCGGGACTGCTGGGGCCAACGTCCTGACTTTC
CASSTGTAGANVLTF
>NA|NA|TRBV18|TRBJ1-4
TGTGCCAGCTCACCAGGAGCAGGGAGGGATGAAAAACTGTTTTTT
CASSPGAGRDEKLFF
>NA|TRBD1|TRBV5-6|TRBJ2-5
TGTGCCAGCAGCTTTGACAGGGGGCGAGAGGAGACCCAGTACTTC
CASSFDRGREETQYF
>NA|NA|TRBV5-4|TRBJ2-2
TGTGCCAGCAGCCCTAGGACGAACACCGGGGAGCTGTTTTTT
CASSPRTNTGELFF
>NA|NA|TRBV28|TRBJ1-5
TGTGCCAGCGGGGTATTAAGGCAGCCCCAGCATTTT
CASGVLRQPQHF
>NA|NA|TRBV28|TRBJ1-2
TGTGCCAGCATTCGGGACACGGAATATGGCTACACCTTC
CASIRDTEYGYTF
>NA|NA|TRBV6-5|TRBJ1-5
TGTGCCAGCAGTTACTCGAGACAGGCGAATCAGCCCCAGCATTTT
CASSYSRQANQPQHF
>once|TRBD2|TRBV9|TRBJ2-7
TGTGCCAGCAGCGTAGGGGATAGCGGGGGCCCGGGGTACGAGCAGTACTTC
CASSVGDSGGPGYEQYF
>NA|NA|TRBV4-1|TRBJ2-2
TGCGCCAGCAGCCAAGAATGGGGGTTACCCGGGGAGCTGTTTTTT
CASSQEWGLPGELFF
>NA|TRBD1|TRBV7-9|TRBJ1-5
TGTGCCAGCAGCTTGGGGGGGACAGTCAATCAGCCCCAGCATTTT
CASSLGGTVNQPQHF
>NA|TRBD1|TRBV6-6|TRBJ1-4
TGTGCCAGCAGTCCCGGGACAGGGCTTGAAAAACTGTTTTTT
CASSPGTGLEKLFF
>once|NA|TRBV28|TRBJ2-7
TGTGCCAGCAGTAACGATGACAGGCGGCCCTACGAGCAGTACTTC
CASSNDDRRPYEQYF
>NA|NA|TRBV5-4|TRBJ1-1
TGTGCCAGCAGCTCAGGGGAAAGGACTGAAGCTTTCTTT
CASSSGERTEAFF
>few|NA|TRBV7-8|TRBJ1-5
TGTGCCAGCAGCCTTAATAGCAATCAGCCCCAGCATTTT
CASSLNSNQPQHF
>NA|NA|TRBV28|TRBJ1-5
TGTGCCAGCAGTTTCAGTCAGCCCCAGCATTTT
CASSFSQPQHF
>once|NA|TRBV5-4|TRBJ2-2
TGTGCCAGCAGCTTGGATTTAGAGTCTAGTAACACCGGGGAGCTGTTTTTT
CASSLDLESSNTGELFF
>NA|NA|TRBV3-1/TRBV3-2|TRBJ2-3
TGTGCCAGCAGCCAAAGGGATACGCAGTATTTT
CASSQRDTQYF
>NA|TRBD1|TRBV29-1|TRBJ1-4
TGCAGCGTTCGGACAGGGGGCTCAACTAATGAAAAACTGTTTTTT
CSVRTGGSTNEKLFF
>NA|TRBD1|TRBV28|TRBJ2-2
TGTGCCAGCAGTCCCCCAGCGGGACAGGGGGCTCTCGGGGAGCTGTTTTTT
CASSPPAGQGALGELFF
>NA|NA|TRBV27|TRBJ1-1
TGTGCCGCCTGGACCGTGAACACTGAAGCTTTCTTT
CAAWTVNTEAFF
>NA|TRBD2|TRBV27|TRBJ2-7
TGTGCCAGCAGGAGGATAGCGGGGGACAACTACGAGCAGTACTTC
CASRRIAGDNYEQYF
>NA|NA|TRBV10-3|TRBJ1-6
TGTGCCATCAGCCTAGACAGACAATCACCCCTCCACTTT
CAISLDRQSPLHF